The clone carrying this TCR beta chain was detected ten times or more. The V end was cut by 8 bases, the J end by 5 bases, with 13 bases between. The CDR3 is 13 amino acids. Germline V CDR1 and CDR2: MNHEY, SVGAGI. MiXCR was run by TCRdb on the 5' RACE reads, yielding one entry per CDR3 protein. Of about 82,000 distinct CDR3 sequences detected, more than 5% appear once; the ten largest clones hold around 6.9%. These data originate in a study of T cells of healthy individuals. The sequence was obtained from a female donor in good health. The chain joins TRBV6-5 to TRBJ2-1; D might be TRBD2 (6 bases). CDR3 sequence: CASSTGTHNEQFF. The CDR3 DNA follows: TGTGCCAGCTCCACCGGGACTCACAATGAGCAGTTCTTC.